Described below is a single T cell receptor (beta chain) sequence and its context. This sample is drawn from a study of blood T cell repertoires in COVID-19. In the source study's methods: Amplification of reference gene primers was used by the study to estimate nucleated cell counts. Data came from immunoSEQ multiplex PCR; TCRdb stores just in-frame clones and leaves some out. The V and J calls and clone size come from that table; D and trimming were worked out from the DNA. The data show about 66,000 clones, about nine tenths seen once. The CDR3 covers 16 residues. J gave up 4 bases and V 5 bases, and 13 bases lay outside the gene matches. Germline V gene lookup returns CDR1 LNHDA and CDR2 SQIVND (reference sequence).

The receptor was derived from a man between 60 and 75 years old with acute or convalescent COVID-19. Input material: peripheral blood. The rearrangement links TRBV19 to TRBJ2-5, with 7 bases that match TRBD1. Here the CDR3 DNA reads TGTGCCAGTAGTCTCAACCGGGACAGCGGTGGAGAGACCCAGTACTTC. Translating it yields CASSLNRDSGGETQYF.